The clone carrying this T cell receptor beta chain was seen a few times. Its antigen is unknown. Germline lookup yields CDR1 MGHRA and CDR2 YSYEKL. The CDR3 spans 15 residues. Trimming took 6 bases from V and 1 from J, leaving 15 bases between them. The data are from a study of beta chain features in type 1 diabetes. Study-wide findings and caveats: Equally in patients and controls, PCR might preferentially amplify shorter templates. A definitive answer on HLA type influencing TCRB rearrangement was not reached here. Patients with Type 1 diabetes showed moderately but significantly shorter TCRB CDR3s in all four CD4+ subsets.

Of the isolated RNA, all was reverse transcribed, and so the sequenced material was expressed TCRB transcripts. Around 3.57 million reads was the average for naive, central memory and regulatory T cell samples. Assay: immunoSEQ multiplex PCR; the TCRdb copy retains only in-frame clones and omits some. The sample lists some 700,000 clones, 13% occurring once. The sequenced sample was naive CD4+ T cells from blood. The genes are TRBV4-1 and TRBJ2-5; perhaps D is TRBD1 or TRBD2 (6 bases each). The source of this sequence is a man between 18 and 29 years old with type 1 diabetes. CDR3 residues: CASRRGWGAQETQYF. CDR3 coding DNA: TGCGCCAGCAGACGCGGGTGGGGGGCCCAAGAGACCCAGTACTTC.